The 24 T cell receptor beta chains below come from one sample, sequenced in a study of CD8+ T cells in alopecia areata. Noted treatment: oral pan-JAK inhibitor, 5-10 mg twice daily. The sequencing template was cDNA reverse transcribed from extracted RNA. Repertoires were generated with immunoSEQ multiplex PCR, while TCRdb's copy carries only in-frame clones and drops some. This sample carries some 99,000 clones, 60% to 75% of them seen once, and the ten largest clones take roughly 15%. The sample in question was CD8+ T cells sorted from blood, obtained at week 4, from a patient treated with tofacitinib. These receptors all come from a human donor with alopecia areata.

This clone was observed once. The DNA for the CDR3 is TGCAGCGTTGACCCCGACTCGGAATCCAACTATGGCTACACCTTC. Its translation: CSVDPDSESNYGYTF. The chain has TRBV29-1 and TRBJ1-2; the D is unclear. The CDR3 is 15 residues long. Germline-derived CDR1 and CDR2 are SQVTM and ANQGSEA. Trimming shortened V by 3 bases and J by 2 bases, and 16 bases separated the two germline ends. Supplemented by reference TRBV29-1 and TRBJ1-2, the full variable domain reads SAVISQKPSRDICQRGTSLTIQCQVDSQVTMMFWYRQQPGQSLTLIATANQGSEATYESGFVIDKFPISRPNLTFSTLTVSNMSPEDSSIYLCSVDPDSESNYGYTFGSGTRLTVV.

The chain recombines TRBV27 with TRBJ2-5; 7 bases align to TRBD1. Germline lookup yields CDR1 MNHEY and CDR2 SMNVEV (reference sequence). The CDR3 spans 16 residues. V lost 5 bases and J lost 4; bases outside the gene matches: 13. In DNA form, the CDR3 reads TGTGCCAGCAGTCCCCTGGGAAAAGGGGGCGGAGAGACCCAGTACTTC. As protein: CASSPLGKGGGETQYF.

The V and J genes are TRBV5-4 and TRBJ2-1, with TRBD2 matching 11 bases. V was pared by 3 bases and J by 0 bases, with 11 bases of the junction left unmatched. The CDR3 is 19 amino acids. From germline, CDR1 is SGHNT and CDR2 YYREEE (reference sequence). CDR3 DNA: TGTGCCAGCAGCTCTGGGCTAGCGGGAGGCTCTAGCTCCTACAATGAGCAGTTCTTC. Translation: CASSSGLAGGSSSYNEQFF.

The gene calls are TRBV5-1 and TRBJ1-1; 11 bases line up with TRBD1. Trimming took 3 bases from V and 5 from J; bases not matched to a gene: 6. CDR3 length equals 15 residues. Germline CDR1 is SGHRS and CDR2 is YFSETQ. CDR3 sequence reads: CASSWGQGEGTEAFF. As DNA, the CDR3 is TGCGCCAGCAGCTGGGGACAGGGGGAGGGAACTGAAGCTTTCTTT.

The chain combines TRBV27 with TRBJ2-7, with a possible D match to TRBD2 (5 bases). The CDR3 has 13 amino acids. Germline CDR1 is MNHEY and CDR2 is SMNVEV (reference sequence). Trimming removed 5 bases at V and 3 bases at J, with 11 bases between. The CDR3 DNA reads as TGTGCCAGCAGTCTTAAAGCGGACTACGAGCAGTACTTC. Its translation is CASSLKADYEQYF.

This rearrangement joins TRBV4-1 to TRBJ2-7; D may be TRBD2 (6 bases). The CDR3 consists of 15 residues. Germline values: CDR1 MGHRA, CDR2 YSYEKL. Trimming took off 1 base at V and 3 bases at J, with 13 bases between the two ends. The CDR3 is CASSQAGTGSYEQYF. In nucleotides, the CDR3 is TGCGCCAGCAGCCAAGCCGGGACCGGGAGCTACGAGCAGTACTTC.

The sample holds many counts of this clone. The chain couples TRBV7-8 to TRBJ2-1; 13 positions match TRBD2. V dropped 6 bases and J dropped 5; count of bases not matched to a gene: 7. Germline-derived CDR1 and CDR2 are SGHVS and FQNEAQ. There are 16 residues in the CDR3. The CDR3 bases are TGTGCCAGCAGACAACGACTAGCGGGGGGCAACAATGAGCAGTTCTTC. This codes for CASRQRLAGGNNEQFF.

V usage is TRBV6-6 and J usage is TRBJ2-1, with D uncertain. CDR3 size: 12 residues. V lost 6 bases and J 6 bases, leaving 9 bases between the germline ends. Germline V gene sequence: CDR1 MNHNY, CDR2 SVGAGI (reference sequence). The DNA for the CDR3 is TGTGCCAGCAGCCTTGCCATCAATGAGCAGTTCTTC. This translates into CASSLAINEQFF.

The chain uses TRBV30 and TRBJ2-1; 11 bases map to TRBD2. This CDR3 comprises 13 residues. The V segment lost 0 bases and the J segment 10 bases; nucleotides outside the gene matches: 2. Germline CDR1 and CDR2: GTSNPN and SVGIG (reference sequence). This chain's CDR3 is CAWSVLAGDEQFF. The CDR3 nucleotides read TGTGCCTGGAGTGTACTAGCGGGAGACGAGCAGTTCTTC. The variable domain in full, completed from reference TRBV30 and TRBJ2-1, reads SQTIHQWPATLVQPVGSPLSLECTVEGTSNPNLYWYRQAAGRGLQLLFYSVGIGQISSEVPQNLSASRPQDRQFILSSKKLLLSDSGFYLCAWSVLAGDEQFFGPGTRLTVL.

The chain carries TRBV29-1 and TRBJ1-4; D is perhaps TRBD1 (5 bases). Germline lookup yields CDR1 SQVTM and CDR2 ANQGSEA. CDR3 length equals 15 residues. Deletions cut 5 bases from V and 4 bases from J, with 17 bases between. The CDR3 region has the DNA TGCAGCGTTTTGGGGCTTCTTGGGGATAATGAAAAACTGTTTTTT. As protein: CSVLGLLGDNEKLFF.

The rearrangement links TRBV2 to TRBJ1-2; D gene ambiguous. The CDR3 has 13 residues. The ends were cut back, 7 bases at V and 2 bases at J, with 11 bases in the middle. Per germline, CDR1 SNHLY and CDR2 FYNNEI. DNA for the CDR3: TGTGCCAGCATCGACGAGGGAAACTATGGCTACACCTTC. This codes for CASIDEGNYGYTF.

The gene calls are TRBV7-9 and TRBJ2-1, with 10 bases matching TRBD2. CDR1 is SEHNR and CDR2 is FQNEAQ in the germline V gene (reference sequence). V lost 4 bases to trimming and J lost 6 bases; unmatched junction nucleotides: 6. The CDR3 is made up of 15 amino acids. Here the CDR3 DNA reads TGTGCCAGCAGCTCAAGCGGGGGGGCCAGCAATGAGCAGTTCTTC. Protein product: CASSSSGGASNEQFF.

The chain joins TRBV9 to TRBJ2-7; 8 bases are a match to TRBD1. The V gene end was trimmed by 0 bases and the J gene end by 4 bases; junction bases not matched to a gene: 9. Germline V CDR1 and CDR2: SGDLS, YYNGEE. This CDR3 has 16 residues. DNA for the CDR3: TGTGCCAGCAGCGTAGACTTTGGGACAGGAATTTACGAGCAGTACTTC. It codes for CASSVDFGTGIYEQYF.

The chain has TRBV27 and TRBJ2-1; D possibly corresponds to TRBD2 (7 bases). The CDR3 spans 16 residues. The V end lost 2 bases, the J end lost 2 bases, and 13 bases lay between the germline ends. CDR1 MNHEY and CDR2 SMNVEV come from the germline V gene (reference sequence). In DNA, the CDR3 is TGTGCCAGCAGTTTAGATGGGGGGGGCACCTACAATGAGCAGTTCTTC. Translating gives CASSLDGGGTYNEQFF.

This clone was seen a handful of times. One end of the junction fails to match germline, which may point to a read error. The chain employs TRBV29-1 and TRBJ1-1, with no clear D. Germline V CDR1 and CDR2: SQVTM, ANQGSEA. The CDR3 consists of 11 residues. The CDR3 DNA is TGCAGCGCTGAATCGAGTCTTGAAGCTTTCTTT. Translation gives CSAESSLEAFF.

The chain joins TRBV30 to TRBJ2-5; no firm D call. The J call may be in error: the DNA end matches TRBJ2-7 better. Per the germline V gene, CDR1 is GTSNPN and CDR2 is SVGIG (reference sequence). The CDR3 sequence is 11 residues long. Here the CDR3 DNA reads TGTGCCTGGAGTGAAAGCTACGAGCAGTACTTC. It translates to CAWSESYEQYF.

The CDR3 DNA is TGCGCCAGCAGCTTGGAGTGGCAGGGTGGGCAGCCCCAGCATTTT. Amino acids: CASSLEWQGGQPQHF. This sequence joins TRBV5-1 and TRBJ1-5; D might be TRBD1 (5 bases). The CDR3 is 15 residues long. The germline V gene has CDR1 SGHRS and CDR2 YFSETQ. V was trimmed by 0 bases and J by 7 bases, leaving 14 bases between them.

The CDR3 region has the DNA TGTGCCTGGAGTGTTGGATTCAATGAGCAGTTCTTC. Its protein is CAWSVGFNEQFF. V gene TRBV30 combines with J gene TRBJ2-1; D gene uncertain. Germline-derived CDR1 and CDR2 are GTSNPN and SVGIG (reference sequence). V lost 0 bases to trimming and J lost 6 bases, with 6 bases between them. CDR3 size: 12 residues.

The chain couples TRBV19 to TRBJ2-1; D unclear. V lost 5 bases and J 5 bases, leaving 10 bases between the germline ends. The V gene's germline CDR1 is LNHDA and CDR2 SQIVND (reference sequence). The CDR3 length is 13 residues. The CDR3 here is CASSATINNEQFF. CDR3 nucleotides: TGTGCCAGTAGTGCCACTATCAACAATGAGCAGTTCTTC.

This clone has only a few counts. J is TRBJ2-1 and V is TRBV4-3; 10 bases map to TRBD1. The CDR3 runs 20 residues. CDR1 LGHNA and CDR2 YSLEER come from the germline V gene. With V trimmed by 3 bases and J by 4 bases, 18 bases remained unmatched. The CDR3 region is CASSQGAPSLGQGKYNEQFF. The CDR3 nucleotides are TGCGCCAGCAGCCAGGGTGCCCCTAGTCTGGGACAGGGGAAATACAATGAGCAGTTCTTC.

The chain uses TRBV5-1 and TRBJ1-2; 11 bases are shared with TRBD1. Germline V gene sequence: CDR1 SGHRS, CDR2 YFSETQ. V was pared by 4 bases and J by 4 bases, with 6 bases of the junction left unmatched. The CDR3 length is 15 residues. The CDR3, as DNA: TGCGCCAGCAGCCCGGACAGGGGGCTGGGCTATGGCTACACCTTC. It is translated as CASSPDRGLGYGYTF. The full variable domain, with the rest looked up from reference TRBV5-1 and TRBJ1-2, is KAGVTQTPRYLIKTRGQQVTLSCSPISGHRSVSWYQQTPGQGLQFLFEYFSETQRNKGNFPGRFSGRQFSNSRSEMNVSTLELGDSALYLCASSPDRGLGYGYTFGSGTRLTVV.

This clone was picked up a small number of times. The chain joins TRBV5-6 to TRBJ1-5; a weak D match, TRBD1 (6 bases). The CDR3 length is 13 residues. Trimming pared 4 bases from V and 6 bases from J, leaving 11 bases between. The germline V gene has CDR1 SGHDT and CDR2 YYEEEE. As DNA, the CDR3 is TGTGCCAGCAGCGCTAAAGGGGGTCAGCCCCAGCATTTT. This encodes CASSAKGGQPQHF.

The J gene is TRBJ2-1, the V gene TRBV13; 11 bases align to TRBD2. The CDR3 consists of 13 residues. V shed 8 bases and J 9 bases; nucleotides not matched to a gene: 6. Looked up from germline, CDR1 is PRHDT and CDR2 is FYEKMQ (reference sequence). The CDR3 DNA reads as TGTGCCAGCGTAGCGGGAGGGCCTATTGAGCAGTTCTTC. Protein: CASVAGGPIEQFF.

This clone was picked up a small number of times. V usage is TRBV18 and J usage is TRBJ1-2; a weak D match, TRBD1 (5 bases). Looked up from germline, CDR1 is KGHSH and CDR2 is LQKENI. The ends were cut back, 4 bases at V and 0 bases at J, with 18 bases in the middle. CDR3 size: 17 residues. The CDR3 loop reads CASSLDSPLTSNYGYTF. For the CDR3, the DNA is TGTGCCAGCTCACTCGACAGCCCACTCACCTCTAACTATGGCTACACCTTC.